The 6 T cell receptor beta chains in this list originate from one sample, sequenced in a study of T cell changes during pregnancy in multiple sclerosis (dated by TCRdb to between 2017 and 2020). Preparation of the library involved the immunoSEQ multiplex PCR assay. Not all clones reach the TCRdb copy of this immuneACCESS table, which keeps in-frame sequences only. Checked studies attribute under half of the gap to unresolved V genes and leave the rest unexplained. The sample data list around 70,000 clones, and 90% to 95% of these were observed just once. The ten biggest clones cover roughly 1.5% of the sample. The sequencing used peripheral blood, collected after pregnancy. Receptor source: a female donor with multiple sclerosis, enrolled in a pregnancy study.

CDR3 DNA: TGTGCCAGCAGCCCCAGCCACGGGACAGGGATGCCCGAGCAGTACTTC. Translating it yields CASSPSHGTGMPEQYF. The genes are TRBV7-6 and TRBJ2-7; 9 nucleotides match TRBD1. The CDR3 covers 16 residues. Germline lookup yields CDR1 SGHVS and CDR2 FNYEAQ. The V and J ends lost 5 bases and 6 bases, in that order; junction bases with no gene match: 14.

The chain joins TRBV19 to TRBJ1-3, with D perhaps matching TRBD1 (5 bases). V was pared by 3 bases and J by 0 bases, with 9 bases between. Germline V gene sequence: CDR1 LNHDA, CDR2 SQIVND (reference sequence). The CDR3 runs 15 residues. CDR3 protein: CASSMDNYSGNTIYF. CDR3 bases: TGTGCCAGTAGTATGGACAATTACTCTGGAAACACCATATATTTT.

The CDR3 here is CASSLQGPYGYTF. The CDR3 coding sequence is TGTGCCAGCAGCTTACAGGGCCCCTATGGCTACACCTTC. The gene calls are TRBV7-9 and TRBJ1-2; TRBD1 might be the D (5 bases). V shed 2 bases and J shed 4 bases, with 8 bases lying between them. In germline, CDR1 is SEHNR, CDR2 FQNEAQ (reference sequence). The CDR3 contains 13 residues.

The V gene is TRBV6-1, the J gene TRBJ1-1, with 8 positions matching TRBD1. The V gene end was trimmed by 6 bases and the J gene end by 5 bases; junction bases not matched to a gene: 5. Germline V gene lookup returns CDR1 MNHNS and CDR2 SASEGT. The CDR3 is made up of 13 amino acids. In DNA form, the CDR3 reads TGTGCCAGCAGGATGGACAGGGAGACTGAAGCTTTCTTT. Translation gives CASRMDRETEAFF.

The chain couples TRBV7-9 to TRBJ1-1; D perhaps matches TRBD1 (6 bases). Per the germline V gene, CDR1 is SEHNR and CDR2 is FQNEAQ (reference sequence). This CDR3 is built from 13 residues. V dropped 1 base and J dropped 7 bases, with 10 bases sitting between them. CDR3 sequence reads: CASSLGPGDEAFF. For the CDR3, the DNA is TGTGCCAGCAGCTTAGGGCCAGGGGATGAAGCTTTCTTT.

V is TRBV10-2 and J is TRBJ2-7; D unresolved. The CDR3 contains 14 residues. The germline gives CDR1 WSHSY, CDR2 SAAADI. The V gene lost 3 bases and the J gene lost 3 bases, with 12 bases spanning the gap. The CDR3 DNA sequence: TGCGCCAGCAGTGAAGTTTACGGAGACTACGAGCAGTACTTC. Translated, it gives CASSEVYGDYEQYF.